The rows below give T cell receptor beta chains drawn from one sample of a study of OX40 agonist ivuxolimab in advanced cancers. Data came from immunoSEQ multiplex PCR; TCRdb stores just in-frame clones and leaves some out. The sample includes just over 95,000 clones, about 85% of them seen just once. Here the sequenced sample was CD4+ or CD8+ T cells sorted from blood, taken in a trial of the OX40 agonist ivuxolimab. The receptors here all came from an adult with an advanced solid tumor such as melanoma, head and neck, liver or kidney cancer. Both conserved end residues are part of each CDR3. The D gene is left open where the match is weak. Some rows mark clone size as missing; the rest say once, few, many or name a class of expanded clone.

v_gene	d_gene	abundance	j_gene	CDR3nt	CDR3aa
TRBV2	TRBD1	once	TRBJ1-4	TGTGCCAGCAGCGGGACAGGGACTAATGAAAAACTGTTTTTT	CASSGTGTNEKLFF
TRBV18	-	once	TRBJ1-1	TGTGCCAGCTCACCGGACATGAACACTGAAGCTTTCTTT	CASSPDMNTEAFF
TRBV4-3	TRBD2	-	TRBJ2-1	TGCGCCAGCAGCCAAGATCTAACTAGCGGGAGCGGGCGTGAGCAGTTCTTC	CASSQDLTSGSGREQFF
TRBV11-2	-	-	TRBJ2-1	TGTGCCAGCAGCTCCAGGGTCACCCTCAATGAGCAGTTCTTC	CASSSRVTLNEQFF
TRBV5-1	TRBD1	-	TRBJ1-4	TGCGCCAGCAGCTTGGAGTCAGGGGGCGGTGAAAAACTGTTTTTT	CASSLESGGGEKLFF
TRBV19	-	-	TRBJ1-5	TGTGCCAGTAGTATTGGGGACGGGGATCAGCCCCAGCATTTT	CASSIGDGDQPQHF
TRBV18	-	few	TRBJ2-4	TGTGCCAGCTCACCTCCGGGACACCAAAGTTGGATTCAGTACTTC	CASSPPGHQSWIQYF
TRBV7-2	-	-	TRBJ2-7	TGTGCCAGCAGCTTAGGGTACGCGGCCTTCTACGAGCAGTACTTC	CASSLGYAAFYEQYF
TRBV5-4	TRBD2	-	TRBJ2-3	TGTGCCAGCAGCTCCCTCTGGGGGGGTAACACAGATACGCAGTATTTT	CASSSLWGGNTDTQYF
TRBV7-3	-	-	TRBJ2-1	TGTGCCAGCAGCGCTACAGGCCCGAGCTCCTACAATGAGCAGTTCTTC	CASSATGPSSYNEQFF
TRBV2	-	-	TRBJ1-5	TGTGCCATGAAACGGGACTGGGGTGCGCCCCAGCATTTT	CAMKRDWGAPQHF
TRBV18	-	few	TRBJ2-7	TGTGCCAGCTCACCCGAGACTAGTGAGATCGAGCAGTACTTC	CASSPETSEIEQYF
TRBV5-1	TRBD2	-	TRBJ2-2	TGCGCCAGCAGCCGGGGGGTGGACACCGGGGAGCTGTTTTTT	CASSRGVDTGELFF
TRBV28	-	-	TRBJ2-5	TGTGCCAGCAGTTTCCGGATGAGGGATGAGACCCAGTACTTC	CASSFRMRDETQYF
TRBV28	-	-	TRBJ2-3	TGTGCCAGCAGTCCCGGGACACGGAGCACAGATACGCAGTATTTT	CASSPGTRSTDTQYF
TRBV11-3	-	-	TRBJ2-7	TGTGCCAGCAGCTTAGCCCTGGGGGTCCAAGAGCAGTACTTC	CASSLALGVQEQYF
TRBV7-8	-	-	TRBJ1-5	TGTGCCAGCAGCTTGGATGGGGTTGCCAATCAGCCCCAGCATTTT	CASSLDGVANQPQHF
TRBV7-8	-	-	TRBJ2-7	TGTGCCAGCAGCTTAGGACAGGGAGGCTACGAGCAGTACTTC	CASSLGQGGYEQYF
TRBV28	-	-	TRBJ2-5	TGTGCCAGCAGTCCCGTCGGGGGTGAGACCCAGTACTTC	CASSPVGGETQYF
TRBV9	-	-	TRBJ2-1	TGTGCCAGCAGCGTAGAGGGCCAGCGAGGAAATGAGCAGTTCTTC	CASSVEGQRGNEQFF